These 7 T cell receptor beta chains were sequenced from one sample in a study of CD8+ T cells in alopecia areata. The sequencing template was cDNA reverse transcribed from extracted RNA. The method was immunoSEQ multiplex PCR; TCRdb's version includes in-frame clones alone and lacks a portion of them. This sample has 170,000 or so clones, with approximately 59% found just once. Sequenced material: CD4+ T cells sorted from blood, taken at week 0. Receptors were obtained from a human donor with alopecia areata.

DNA for the CDR3: TGCGCCAGCAGCCAGTCTGGGACCAAAGTTGAAAACATTCAGTACTTC. Amino acid sequence: CASSQSGTKVENIQYF. J is TRBJ2-4 and V is TRBV4-1; D is tentatively TRBD1 or TRBD2 (5 bases each). Trimming cost V 3 bases and J 5 bases, with 17 bases left between them. The CDR3 is made up of 16 amino acids. Germline loops: CDR1 MGHRA, CDR2 YSYEKL.

V usage is TRBV6-5 and J usage is TRBJ2-5, with 7 bases aligning to TRBD1. Germline V gene sequence: CDR1 MNHEY, CDR2 SVGAGI. The CDR3 consists of 16 residues. Unmatched junction bases numbered 10, after V lost 4 bases and J lost 2 bases. The CDR3 DNA reads TGTGCCAGCAGTTTAATGACAGGGACACGTCAAGAGACCCAGTACTTC. Its translation: CASSLMTGTRQETQYF.

This clone was seen a few times. This chain links TRBV25-1 with TRBJ2-7; 7 bases agree with TRBD1. The germline gives CDR1 MGHDK, CDR2 SYGVNS. The CDR3 covers 14 residues. Unmatched junction bases numbered 7, after V lost 7 bases and J lost 1 base. The CDR3 DNA follows: TGTGCCAGCAAGGGGGCAGGGAGTTCCTACGAGCAGTACTTC. Translating it yields CASKGAGSSYEQYF.

This clone has a single count. The V call is TRBV9, the J call TRBJ1-4; D gene unclear. V was trimmed by 4 bases and J by 6 bases, leaving 13 bases between them. The CDR3 has 14 amino acids. Germline V gene sequence: CDR1 SGDLS, CDR2 YYNGEE. CDR3 DNA: TGTGCCAGCAGCCCCTACGACACCCATGAAAAACTGTTTTTT. Its translation: CASSPYDTHEKLFF.

The chain combines TRBV5-6 with TRBJ2-5; D gene unclear. Trimming cost V 0 bases and J 1 base, with 13 bases left between them. Germline assignment: CDR1 SGHDT and CDR2 YYEEEE. The CDR3 is 16 amino acids. The CDR3 spells CASSLVRFYSQETQYF. In DNA form, the CDR3 reads TGTGCCAGCAGCTTGGTGCGTTTCTACAGCCAAGAGACCCAGTACTTC.

The chain uses TRBV30 and TRBJ1-5; D not resolved. In germline, CDR1 is GTSNPN, CDR2 SVGIG (reference sequence). This CDR3 comprises 16 residues. The V gene lost 1 base and the J gene lost 7 bases, with 20 bases spanning the gap. CDR3 protein: CAWSEGGSGSEQPQHF. CDR3 DNA sequence: TGTGCCTGGAGTGAGGGCGGGTCCGGCAGTGAACAGCCCCAGCATTTT.

The chain employs TRBV6-6 and TRBJ1-6, with D tentatively TRBD1 (5 bases). Germline V CDR1 and CDR2: MNHNY, SVGAGI (reference sequence). Trimming cost V 4 bases and J 7 bases, with 17 bases left between them. The CDR3 contains 16 residues. DNA of the CDR3: TGTGCCAGCAGTTCCACCGTGGGACGGATGAATTCACCCCTCCACTTT. It codes for CASSSTVGRMNSPLHF.